This T cell receptor (beta chain) was sequenced in a study of cytomegalovirus exposure and HLA in healthy donors. Study outcomes and limitations: Researchers counted around 150 TCR beta chains as cytomegalovirus-associated. Later work associated fewer than 20,000 TCR beta sequences with HLA alleles at 0.05 false discovery rate. In vitro data verified a few CMV-associated chains as specific for CMV antigens. In the analysis, some V segments, TRBV6-2 and TRBV6-3 included, were excluded as indistinguishable.

13 Jbeta primers and 60 Vbeta primers were used for the PCR. The method was immunoSEQ multiplex PCR; TCRdb's version includes in-frame clones alone and lacks a portion of them. The sample includes some 110,000 clones, 79% of them seen just once. A note on this clone: Its matching antigen is unknown.

The CDR3 has 15 residues. Looked up from germline, CDR1 is SGHVS and CDR2 is FNYEAQ. The V and J ends lost 2 bases and 4 bases respectively, with 14 bases between them. The sequenced material came from PBMCs. The rearrangement uses TRBV7-6 and TRBJ1-2; D is perhaps TRBD1 (6 bases). The origin of this receptor is a man aged 30-40 years in good health and CMV-seropositive. CDR3 amino acids: CASSLNRDPLYGYTF. CDR3 nucleotide sequence: TGTGCCAGCAGCTTAAACAGGGATCCGCTCTATGGCTACACCTTC.